This T cell receptor (beta chain) was documented in a study of blood T cell repertoires in COVID-19. Across the study: Samples representing acute and convalescent COVID-19 were sourced from the United States, Italy and Spain. PBMCs, B-cell-depleted T cells, or T cells were the source of the cDNA or gDNA that made up the material.

The CDR3 runs 16 residues. V gave up 0 bases and J gave up 14 bases, with 25 bases separating them. The germline V gene has CDR1 KGHSY and CDR2 FQNENV. In the original processing: Researchers report that nucleated cell counts were estimated from reference gene primer amplification. Method: immunoSEQ multiplex PCR; TCRdb's copy keeps in-frame clones and lacks some. V, J and clone size were drawn from that table, and D and trimming were deduced from the DNA. The repertoire includes about 280,000 clones, about four fifths of them detected once, and roughly a tenth sits in the top ten. V is TRBV16 and J is TRBJ1-2, with D perhaps TRBD1 (5 bases). The clonotype was recovered from a woman between 50 and 59 years old who had recovered from COVID-19. Sequenced: peripheral blood. CDR3 amino acids: CASSQSKSERGRIWTF. The CDR3 nucleotides are TGTGCCAGCAGCCAATCTAAGTCGGAAAGGGGCAGGATTTGGACCTTC.